These 17 T cell receptor beta chains were all obtained from the same sample, sequenced in a study of T cells in tuberculosis. Assay used: immunoSEQ multiplex PCR; TCRdb lists only in-frame clones, some missing. The table shows more than 30,000 clones, with approximately 94% occurring only once. Sequenced input: PBMCs. The receptors were sampled from a donor between 10 and 29 years old with latent tuberculosis or without tuberculosis infection.

The V gene is TRBV4-1, the J gene TRBJ2-1; the D is unclear. The V and J ends lost 0 bases and 5 bases respectively, with 8 bases between them. The CDR3 runs 14 residues. Germline assignment: CDR1 MGHRA and CDR2 YSYEKL. The CDR3 DNA sequence: TGCGCCAGCAGCCAAGATGCGCTACACAATGAGCAGTTCTTC. This codes for CASSQDALHNEQFF.

This sequence joins TRBV29-1 and TRBJ2-7; 12 nucleotides line up with TRBD2. V was pared by 7 bases and J by 3 bases, with 4 bases of the junction left unmatched. Germline V gives CDR1 SQVTM, CDR2 ANQGSEA. This CDR3 has 13 amino acids. The CDR3 loop reads CSARTSGVYEQYF. The CDR3 region has the DNA TGCAGCGCTCGGACTAGCGGGGTCTACGAGCAGTACTTC.

This chain links TRBV11-3 with TRBJ1-1; D not resolved. The length of the CDR3 is 13 residues. V was clipped by 3 bases and J by 4 bases, with 9 bases between them. The germline V gene encodes CDR1 SGHNT and CDR2 YENEEA. Here the CDR3 reads CASSFGTGTEAFF. For the CDR3, the DNA is TGTGCCAGCAGCTTCGGCACGGGCACTGAAGCTTTCTTT.

This sequence joins TRBV6-4 and TRBJ2-2; 7 bases map to TRBD2. CDR3 length equals 16 residues. The V segment lost 0 bases and the J segment 3 bases; nucleotides outside the gene matches: 4. CDR1 is MRHNA and CDR2 is SNTAGT in the germline V gene. As DNA, the CDR3 is TGTGCCAGCAGTGACTCGGGGGGGGAACACACCGGGGAGCTGTTTTTT. Protein: CASSDSGGEHTGELFF.

The V call is TRBV6-5, the J call TRBJ2-2, with D perhaps TRBD2 (6 bases). Germline-derived CDR1 and CDR2 are MNHEY and SVGAGI. The V end was cut by 0 bases, the J end by 5 bases, with 7 bases between. The CDR3 covers 14 residues. CDR3 loop: CASSYSAGTGELFF. For the CDR3, the DNA is TGTGCCAGCAGTTACTCGGCGGGAACCGGGGAGCTGTTTTTT.

For this clone: A read error may account for a junction end that differs from germline. The chain carries TRBV7-7 and TRBJ1-5; D gene unclear. Germline CDR1 SSHAT, CDR2 FNYEAQ (reference sequence). The CDR3 is made up of 13 amino acids. In DNA form, the CDR3 reads TGTGCTAGCAGCTTAGCGGAGGATCAGCCCCAGCATTTT. The encoded protein is CASSLAEDQPQHF.

V and J are TRBV6-5 and TRBJ1-1; tentatively, D is TRBD1 (6 bases). Trimming pared 5 bases from V and 11 bases from J, leaving 12 bases between. Germline V CDR1 and CDR2: MNHEY, SVGAGI. CDR3 length equals 11 residues. CDR3 loop: CASSRAGEAFF. The CDR3 DNA follows: TGTGCCAGCAGTCGGGCAGGGGAGGCTTTCTTT.

The chain carries TRBV5-1 and TRBJ2-1; TRBD2 agrees at 11 bases. The CDR3 is 16 residues long. Germline CDR1 and CDR2: SGHRS and YFSETQ. Trimming took 0 bases from V and 5 from J; bases not matched to a gene: 4. CDR3 nucleotides: TGCGCCAGCAGCTTGGGCCCTAGCGGGAGGAACAATGAGCAGTTCTTC. It specifies CASSLGPSGRNNEQFF.

The chain employs TRBV14 and TRBJ1-4; D gene ambiguous. Germline CDR1 and CDR2: SGHDN and FVKESK. Between the trimmed V and J ends, which lost 0 bases and 7 bases, there was a span of 12 bases. The CDR3 loop spans 15 amino acids. CDR3 sequence reads: CASSQEPAESEKLFF. The CDR3 nucleotides are TGTGCCAGCAGCCAAGAACCGGCGGAAAGTGAAAAACTGTTTTTT. The full variable domain, its missing parts supplied by reference TRBV14 and TRBJ1-4, is EAGVTQFPSHSVIEKGQTVTLRCDPISGHDNLYWYRRVMGKEIKFLLHFVKESKQDESGMPNNRFLAERTGGTYSTLKVQPAELEDSGVYFCASSQEPAESEKLFFGSGTQLSVL.

This clone was found once. The chain is built from TRBV15 and TRBJ1-2; a weak D match, TRBD1 (6 bases). The CDR3 has 16 amino acids. Trimming pared 7 bases from V and 1 base from J, leaving 19 bases between. Germline CDR1 is LNHNV and CDR2 is YYDKDF (reference sequence). CDR3 nucleotides: TGTGCCACCAACCGGAAACCGGGACACTTTAACTATGGCTACACCTTC. Its protein product is CATNRKPGHFNYGYTF.

The chain carries TRBV9 and TRBJ2-3, with 9 bases fitting TRBD1. This CDR3 comprises 16 residues. Germline V gene lookup returns CDR1 SGDLS and CDR2 YYNGEE. With V trimmed by 3 bases and J by 4 bases, 9 bases remained unmatched. The CDR3 nucleotides are TGTGCCAGCAGCGCGGGACAGGGAGAATACGCAGATACGCAGTATTTT. This sequence encodes CASSAGQGEYADTQYF.

V usage is TRBV10-3 and J usage is TRBJ2-1, with 9 bases aligning to TRBD1. The J segment lost 5 bases and the V segment lost 6 bases, leaving 8 bases of the junction unmatched. The CDR3 runs to 15 residues. Germline CDR1 and CDR2: ENHRY and SYGVKD. CDR3 amino acids: CAISFGQGRHNEQFF. The CDR3 nucleotides are TGTGCCATCAGCTTCGGACAGGGGAGGCACAATGAGCAGTTCTTC.

The rearrangement joins TRBV14 to TRBJ2-3; 12 bases map to TRBD2. V lost 4 bases and J lost 6; bases outside the gene matches: 5. Germline V gene lookup returns CDR1 SGHDN and CDR2 FVKESK. The length of the CDR3 is 15 residues. CDR3 bases: TGTGCCAGCAGCCCACTTCTAGCGGGAGGGGATACGCAGTATTTT. Its protein is CASSPLLAGGDTQYF.

This clone showed up just once. This chain links TRBV27 with TRBJ2-1, with TRBD2 identical over 11 bases. The ends lost 5 bases at V and 6 bases at J; junction bases unmatched: 9. The length of the CDR3 is 16 residues. Germline CDR1 reads MNHEY; CDR2 reads SMNVEV (reference sequence). The CDR3 DNA sequence: TGTGCCAGCAGTGGAACTCCGGGACTAGCGGTCAATGAGCAGTTCTTC. Translated: CASSGTPGLAVNEQFF.

CDR3 in amino acids: CASSLGLRRGNTGELFF. CDR3 DNA sequence: TGTGCCAGCAGCTTAGGTCTGCGGAGAGGGAACACCGGGGAGCTGTTTTTT. The V and J genes are TRBV11-2 and TRBJ2-2, with D unclear. V lost 1 base and J 1 base, leaving 13 bases between the germline ends. CDR3 length equals 17 residues. The germline gives CDR1 SGHAT, CDR2 FQNNGV.

The CDR3 protein is CASSVRAAQETQYF. CDR3 nucleotides: TGTGCCAGCAGCGTAAGAGCGGCCCAAGAGACCCAGTACTTC. The chain recombines TRBV9 with TRBJ2-5, with D maybe TRBD2 (5 bases). V was trimmed by 1 base and J by 1 base, leaving 8 bases between them. CDR3 length equals 14 residues. In germline, CDR1 is SGDLS, CDR2 YYNGEE.

The chain couples TRBV7-2 to TRBJ2-1; D gene ambiguous. Trimming took 1 base from V and 8 from J, leaving 9 bases between them. CDR1 is SGHTA and CDR2 is FQGNSA in the germline V gene. The length of the CDR3 is 13 residues. The CDR3 sequence is CASSLVTRDEQFF. The CDR3 DNA reads as TGTGCCAGCAGCTTAGTAACTCGCGATGAGCAGTTCTTC.